This T cell receptor (beta chain) was obtained from a study of identical twins. TCRdb reanalysed the 5' RACE reads using MiXCR and keeps one entry per CDR3 protein. This table holds under 300,000 distinct CDR3 sequences, roughly 13% found once. General observations from the study: Excess sharing between twins was weaker in beta out-of-frame sequences.

Healthy Caucasians made up all donors. This CDR3 comprises 16 residues. CDR1 DFQATT and CDR2 SNEGSKA come from the germline V gene (reference sequence). The V and J ends lost 2 bases and 0 bases respectively, with 13 bases between them. A few counts support this clonotype. Its antigen is unknown. These data also featured in a second study, about yellow fever vaccine responses in identical twins.

Material: memory (CD45RO+) T cells sorted from blood. The clonotype originates from a woman younger than 30 in good health. The chain couples TRBV20-1 to TRBJ2-2; D unresolved. Written as DNA, the CDR3 is TGCAGTGCTAGACCTCTCCAGGCCGCGAACACCGGGGAGCTGTTTTTT. Amino acid sequence: CSARPLQAANTGELFF.